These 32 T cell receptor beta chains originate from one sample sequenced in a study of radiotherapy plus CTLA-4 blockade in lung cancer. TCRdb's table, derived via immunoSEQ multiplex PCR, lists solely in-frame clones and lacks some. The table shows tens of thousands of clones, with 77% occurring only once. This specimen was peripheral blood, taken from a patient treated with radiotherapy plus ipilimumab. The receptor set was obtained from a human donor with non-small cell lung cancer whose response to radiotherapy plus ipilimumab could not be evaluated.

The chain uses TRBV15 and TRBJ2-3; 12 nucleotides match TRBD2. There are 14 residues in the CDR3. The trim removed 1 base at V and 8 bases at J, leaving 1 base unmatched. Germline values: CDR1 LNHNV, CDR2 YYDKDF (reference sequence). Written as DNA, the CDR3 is TGTGCCACCAGCAGAGGACTAGCGGGAGCTACGCAGTATTTT. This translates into CATSRGLAGATQYF. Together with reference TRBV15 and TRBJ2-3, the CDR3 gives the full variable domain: DAMVIQNPRYQVTQFGKPVTLSCSQTLNHNVMYWYQQKSSQAPKLLFHYYDKDFNNEADTPDNFQSRRPNTSFCFLDIRSPGLGDTAMYLCATSRGLAGATQYFGPGTRLTVL.

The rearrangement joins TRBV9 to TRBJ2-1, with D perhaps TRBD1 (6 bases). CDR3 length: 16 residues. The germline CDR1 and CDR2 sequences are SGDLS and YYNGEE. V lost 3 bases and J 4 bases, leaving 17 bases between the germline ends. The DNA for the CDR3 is TGTGCCAGCAGCGACTCAGGGGACCCAATATACAATGAGCAGTTCTTC. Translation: CASSDSGDPIYNEQFF.

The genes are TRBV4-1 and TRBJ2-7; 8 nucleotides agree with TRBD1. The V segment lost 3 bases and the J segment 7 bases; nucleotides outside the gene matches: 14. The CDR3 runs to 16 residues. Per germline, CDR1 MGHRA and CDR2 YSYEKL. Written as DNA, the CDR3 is TGCGCCAGCAGCCACCGAAGGGACAGGATGCTTGGAGAGCAGTACTTC. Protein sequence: CASSHRRDRMLGEQYF.

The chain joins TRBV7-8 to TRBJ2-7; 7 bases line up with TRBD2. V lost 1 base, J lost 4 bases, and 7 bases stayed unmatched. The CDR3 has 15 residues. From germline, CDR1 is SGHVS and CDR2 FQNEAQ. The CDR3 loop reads CASSLGGLTRYEQYF. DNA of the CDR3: TGTGCCAGCAGCTTAGGGGGACTAACAAGGTACGAGCAGTACTTC.

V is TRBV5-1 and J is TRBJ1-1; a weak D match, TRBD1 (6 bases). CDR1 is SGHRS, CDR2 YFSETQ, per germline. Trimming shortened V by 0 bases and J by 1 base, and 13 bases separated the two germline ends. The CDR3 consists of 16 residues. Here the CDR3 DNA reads TGCGCCAGCAGCTTGGTTCCAGGGGTAACGAACACTGAAGCTTTCTTT. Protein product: CASSLVPGVTNTEAFF.

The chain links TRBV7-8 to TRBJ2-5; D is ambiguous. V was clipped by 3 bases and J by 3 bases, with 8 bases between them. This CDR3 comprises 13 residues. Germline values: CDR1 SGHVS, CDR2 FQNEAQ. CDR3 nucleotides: TGTGCCAGCAGCTTCCCGGGTAAAGAGACCCAGTACTTC. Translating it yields CASSFPGKETQYF.

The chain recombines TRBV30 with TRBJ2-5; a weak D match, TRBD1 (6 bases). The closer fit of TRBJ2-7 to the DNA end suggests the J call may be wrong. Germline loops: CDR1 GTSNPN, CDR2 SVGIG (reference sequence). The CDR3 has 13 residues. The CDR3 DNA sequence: TGTGCCGGTACAGGGAGTTCAACCTACGAGCAGTACTTC. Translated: CAGTGSSTYEQYF.

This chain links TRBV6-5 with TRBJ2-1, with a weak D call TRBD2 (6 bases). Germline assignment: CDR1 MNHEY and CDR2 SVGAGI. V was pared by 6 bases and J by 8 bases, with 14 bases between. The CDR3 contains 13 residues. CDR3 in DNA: TGTGCCAGCAGACTAGCTTGGGGTGATGAGCAGTTCTTC. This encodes CASRLAWGDEQFF.

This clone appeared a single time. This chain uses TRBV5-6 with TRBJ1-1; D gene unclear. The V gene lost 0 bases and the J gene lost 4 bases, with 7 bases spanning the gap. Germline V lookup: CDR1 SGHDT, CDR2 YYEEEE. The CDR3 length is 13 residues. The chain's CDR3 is CASSLAISTEAFF. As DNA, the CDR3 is TGTGCCAGCAGCTTGGCTATCTCCACTGAAGCTTTCTTT.

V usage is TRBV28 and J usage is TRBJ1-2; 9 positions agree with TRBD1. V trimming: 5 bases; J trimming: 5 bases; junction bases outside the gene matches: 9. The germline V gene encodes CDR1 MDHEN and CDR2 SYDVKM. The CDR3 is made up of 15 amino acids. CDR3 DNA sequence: TGTGCCAGCAGTCCCCCCGGGACAGGGAGGTATGGCTACACCTTC. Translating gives CASSPPGTGRYGYTF.

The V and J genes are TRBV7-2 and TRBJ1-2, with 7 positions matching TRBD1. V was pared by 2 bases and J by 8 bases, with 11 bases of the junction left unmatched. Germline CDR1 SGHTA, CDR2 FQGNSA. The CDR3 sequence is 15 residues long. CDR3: CASSLRGQGVGGYTF. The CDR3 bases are TGTGCCAGCAGCTTAAGAGGCCAGGGGGTAGGGGGCTACACCTTC. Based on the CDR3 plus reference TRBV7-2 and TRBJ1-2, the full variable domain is GAGVSQSPSNKVTEKGKDVELRCDPISGHTALYWYRQSLGQGLEFLIYFQGNSAPDKSGLPSDRFSAERTGGSVSTLTIQRTQQEDSAVYLCASSLRGQGVGGYTFGSGTRLTVV.

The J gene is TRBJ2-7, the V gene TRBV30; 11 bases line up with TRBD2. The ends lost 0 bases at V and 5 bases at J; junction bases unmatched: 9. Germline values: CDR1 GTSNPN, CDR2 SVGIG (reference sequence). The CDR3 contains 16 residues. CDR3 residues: CAWSVRYSGRDDEQYF. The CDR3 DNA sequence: TGTGCCTGGAGTGTACGGTATAGCGGGAGGGATGACGAGCAGTACTTC. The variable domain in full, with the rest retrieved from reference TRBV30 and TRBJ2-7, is SQTIHQWPATLVQPVGSPLSLECTVEGTSNPNLYWYRQAAGRGLQLLFYSVGIGQISSEVPQNLSASRPQDRQFILSSKKLLLSDSGFYLCAWSVRYSGRDDEQYFGPGTRLTVT.

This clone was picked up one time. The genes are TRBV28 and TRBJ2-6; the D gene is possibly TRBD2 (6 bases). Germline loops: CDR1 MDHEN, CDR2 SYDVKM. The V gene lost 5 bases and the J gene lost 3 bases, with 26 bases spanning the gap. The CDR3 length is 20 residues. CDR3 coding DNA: TGTGCCAGCAGTCTGCGTCTGGGGGGTAGGGAATTTAGTGGGGCCAACGTCCTGACTTTC. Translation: CASSLRLGGREFSGANVLTF.

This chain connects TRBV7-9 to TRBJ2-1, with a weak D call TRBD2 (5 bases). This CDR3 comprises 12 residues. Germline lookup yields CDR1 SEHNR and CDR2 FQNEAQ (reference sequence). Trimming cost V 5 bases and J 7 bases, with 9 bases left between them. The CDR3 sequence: CASSPPGNEQFF. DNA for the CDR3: TGTGCCAGCAGCCCCCCGGGGAATGAGCAGTTCTTC.

CDR3 sequence reads: CASSQGDRAGANVLTF. DNA for the CDR3: TGTGCCAGCAGCCAAGGGGACAGGGCTGGGGCCAACGTCCTGACTTTC. This chain links TRBV4-2 with TRBJ2-6; 9 bases align to TRBD1. The CDR3 extends over 16 amino acids. The ends lost 1 base at V and 2 bases at J; junction bases unmatched: 0. The germline V gene encodes CDR1 LGHNA and CDR2 YNFKEQ.

The DNA for the CDR3 is TGTGCCAGCAGCCCACCCGGACTAGCGGGAGCGGGTGTGGATGAGCAGTTCTTC. Its translation: CASSPPGLAGAGVDEQFF. The V and J genes are TRBV5-4 and TRBJ2-1; 13 nucleotides line up with TRBD2. The junction had 15 bases not matched to a gene; V was cut back by 4 bases and J by 8 bases. The CDR3 covers 18 residues. The V gene's germline CDR1 is SGHNT and CDR2 YYREEE (reference sequence).

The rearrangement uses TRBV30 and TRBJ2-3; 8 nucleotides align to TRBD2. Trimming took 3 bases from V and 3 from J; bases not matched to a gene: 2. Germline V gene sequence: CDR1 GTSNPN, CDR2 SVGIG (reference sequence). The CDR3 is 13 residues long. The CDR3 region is CAWRTSGTDTQYF. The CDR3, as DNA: TGTGCCTGGAGAACTAGCGGAACAGATACGCAGTATTTT.

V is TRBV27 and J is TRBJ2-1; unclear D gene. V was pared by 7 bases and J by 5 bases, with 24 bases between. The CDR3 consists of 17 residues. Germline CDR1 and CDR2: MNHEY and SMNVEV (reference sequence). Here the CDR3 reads CASTPAVERFRDNEQFF. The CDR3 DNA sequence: TGTGCCAGCACGCCGGCTGTGGAGAGGTTTCGCGACAATGAGCAGTTCTTC.

Here the CDR3 reads CASTRGRGFRANEKLFF. As DNA, the CDR3 is TGTGCCAGTACTAGAGGCAGGGGATTCCGAGCTAATGAAAAACTGTTTTTT. The chain has TRBV5-8 and TRBJ1-4; TRBD1 might be the D (6 bases). The V gene's germline CDR1 is SGHTS and CDR2 YDEGEE. V was cut by 8 bases and J by 3 bases, with 23 bases left in between. CDR3 length: 17 amino acids.

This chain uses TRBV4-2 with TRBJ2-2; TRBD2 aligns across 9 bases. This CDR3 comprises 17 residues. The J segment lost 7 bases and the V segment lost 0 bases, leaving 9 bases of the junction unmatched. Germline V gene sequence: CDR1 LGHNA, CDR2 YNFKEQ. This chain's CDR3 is CASSQESQRGEFGELFF. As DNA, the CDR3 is TGTGCCAGCAGCCAAGAGAGCCAGCGGGGGGAGTTCGGGGAGCTGTTTTTT.

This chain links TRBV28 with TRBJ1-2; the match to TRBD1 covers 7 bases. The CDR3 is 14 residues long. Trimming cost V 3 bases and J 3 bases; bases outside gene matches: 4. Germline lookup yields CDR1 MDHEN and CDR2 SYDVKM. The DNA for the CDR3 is TGTGCCAGCAGTTTGATACAGGGGCACTATGGCTACACCTTC. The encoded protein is CASSLIQGHYGYTF.

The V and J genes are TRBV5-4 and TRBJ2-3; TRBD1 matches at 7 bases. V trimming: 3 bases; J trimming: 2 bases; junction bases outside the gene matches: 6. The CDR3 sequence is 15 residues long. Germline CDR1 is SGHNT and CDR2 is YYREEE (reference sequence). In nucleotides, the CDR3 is TGTGCCAGCAGCTCGGGACAGCAGATCACAGATACGCAGTATTTT. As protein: CASSSGQQITDTQYF.

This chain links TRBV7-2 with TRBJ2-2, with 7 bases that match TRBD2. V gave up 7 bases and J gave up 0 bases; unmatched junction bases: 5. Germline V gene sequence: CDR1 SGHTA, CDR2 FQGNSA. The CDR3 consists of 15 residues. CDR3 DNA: TGTGCCAGCACCGCAAGCGGGACGAACACCGGGGAGCTGTTTTTT. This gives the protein CASTASGTNTGELFF.

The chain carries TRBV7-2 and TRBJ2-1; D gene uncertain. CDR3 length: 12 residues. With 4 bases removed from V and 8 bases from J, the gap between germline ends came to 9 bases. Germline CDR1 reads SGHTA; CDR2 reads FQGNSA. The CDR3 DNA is TGTGCCAGCAGCTCGACAAGGCATGAGCAGTTCTTC. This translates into CASSSTRHEQFF.

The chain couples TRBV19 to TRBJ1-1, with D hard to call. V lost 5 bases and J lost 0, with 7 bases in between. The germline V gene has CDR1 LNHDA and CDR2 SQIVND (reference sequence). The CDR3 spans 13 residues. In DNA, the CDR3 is TGTGCCAGTAGTGGGAGACTGAACACTGAAGCTTTCTTT. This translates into CASSGRLNTEAFF.

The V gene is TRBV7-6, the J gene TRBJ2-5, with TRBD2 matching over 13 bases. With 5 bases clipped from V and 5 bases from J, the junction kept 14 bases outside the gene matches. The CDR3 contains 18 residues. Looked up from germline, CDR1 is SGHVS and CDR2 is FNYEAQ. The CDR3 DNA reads TGTGCCAGCAGCCCACGGGGACTAGCGGGGAGGGTGGGTGAGACCCAGTACTTC. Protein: CASSPRGLAGRVGETQYF.

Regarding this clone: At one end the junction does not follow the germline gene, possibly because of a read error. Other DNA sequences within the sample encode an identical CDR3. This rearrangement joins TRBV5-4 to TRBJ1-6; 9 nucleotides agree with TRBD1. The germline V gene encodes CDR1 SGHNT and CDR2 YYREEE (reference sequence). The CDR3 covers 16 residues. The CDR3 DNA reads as TGTGCCAGCAGCTTACCACAGGGGGCCGATAATTCCCCCCTCCACTTT. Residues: CASSLPQGADNSPLHF. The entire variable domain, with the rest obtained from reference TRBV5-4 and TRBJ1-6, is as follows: ETGVTQSPTHLIKTRGQQVTLRCSSQSGHNTVSWYQQALGQGPQFIFQYYREEENGRGNFPPRFSGLQFPNYSSELNVNALELDDSALYLCASSLPQGADNSPLHFGNGTRLTVT.

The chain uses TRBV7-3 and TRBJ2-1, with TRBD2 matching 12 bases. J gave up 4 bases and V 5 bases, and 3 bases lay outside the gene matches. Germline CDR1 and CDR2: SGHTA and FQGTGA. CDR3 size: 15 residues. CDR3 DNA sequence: TGTGCCAGCAGCCCGACTAGCGGGAGTTACAATGAGCAGTTCTTC. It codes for CASSPTSGSYNEQFF.

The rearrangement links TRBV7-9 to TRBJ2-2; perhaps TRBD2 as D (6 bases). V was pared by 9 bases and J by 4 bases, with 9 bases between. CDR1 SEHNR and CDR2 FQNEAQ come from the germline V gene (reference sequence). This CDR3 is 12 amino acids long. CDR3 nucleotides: TGTGCCAGGGTTAGCGGCACCGGGGAGCTGTTTTTT. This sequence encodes CARVSGTGELFF. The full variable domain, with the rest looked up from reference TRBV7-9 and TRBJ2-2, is DTGVSQNPRHKITKRGQNVTFRCDPISEHNRLYWYRQTLGQGPEFLTYFQNEAQLEKSRLLSDRFSAERPKGSFSTLEIQRTEQGDSAMYLCARVSGTGELFFGEGSRLTVL.

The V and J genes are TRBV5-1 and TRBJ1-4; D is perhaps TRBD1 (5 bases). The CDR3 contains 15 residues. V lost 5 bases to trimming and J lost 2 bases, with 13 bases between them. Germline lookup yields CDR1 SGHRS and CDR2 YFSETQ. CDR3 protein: CASSRVGGTNEKLFF. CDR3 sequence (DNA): TGCGCCAGCAGTCGGGTCGGGGGGACTAATGAAAAACTGTTTTTT.

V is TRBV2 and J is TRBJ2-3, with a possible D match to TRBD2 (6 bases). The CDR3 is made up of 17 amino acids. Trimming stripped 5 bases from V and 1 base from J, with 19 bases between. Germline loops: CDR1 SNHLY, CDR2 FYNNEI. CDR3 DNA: TGTGCCAGCAGTAAGCGGGTCGGAACCGTGGGCACAGATACGCAGTATTTT. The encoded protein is CASSKRVGTVGTDTQYF. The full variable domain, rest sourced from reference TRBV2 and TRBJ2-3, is EPEVTQTPSHQVTQMGQEVILRCVPISNHLYFYWYRQILGQKVEFLVSFYNNEISEKSEIFDDQFSVERPDGSNFTLKIRSTKLEDSAMYFCASSKRVGTVGTDTQYFGPGTRLTVL.

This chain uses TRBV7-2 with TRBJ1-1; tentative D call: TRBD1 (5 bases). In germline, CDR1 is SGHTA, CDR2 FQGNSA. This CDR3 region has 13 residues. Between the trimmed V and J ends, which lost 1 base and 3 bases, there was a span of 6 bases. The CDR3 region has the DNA TGTGCCAGCAGCTTAGGACAGCACACTGAAGCTTTCTTT. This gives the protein CASSLGQHTEAFF. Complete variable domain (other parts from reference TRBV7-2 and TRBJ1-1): GAGVSQSPSNKVTEKGKDVELRCDPISGHTALYWYRQSLGQGLEFLIYFQGNSAPDKSGLPSDRFSAERTGGSVSTLTIQRTQQEDSAVYLCASSLGQHTEAFFGQGTRLTVV.